This T cell receptor beta chain was documented in a study of sequential checkpoint blockade in melanoma. Profiled with immunoSEQ multiplex PCR; TCRdb holds only in-frame clones, not every one. The data show about 22,000 clones, 80% to 85% seen once. Treatment indicated: randomized to nivolumab then ipilimumab (arm A) or the reverse (arm B). Sorted cells were live CD3+CD8+, lacking CD19 and CD56, from PBMCs. V was clipped by 1 base and J by 5 bases, with 14 bases between them. Germline CDR1 reads SNHLY; CDR2 reads FYNNEI. The CDR3 is made up of 15 amino acids. The sequence was collected from a human donor with melanoma. The rearrangement joins TRBV2 to TRBJ2-5, with D maybe TRBD2 (6 bases). The input for sequencing was CD8+ T cells sorted from blood (inferred from file names), taken from a patient given nivolumab and ipilimumab in sequence. CDR3 sequence: CASSEGPGDSETQYF. CDR3 bases: TGTGCCAGCAGTGAAGGGCCCGGGGACTCGGAGACCCAGTACTTC.